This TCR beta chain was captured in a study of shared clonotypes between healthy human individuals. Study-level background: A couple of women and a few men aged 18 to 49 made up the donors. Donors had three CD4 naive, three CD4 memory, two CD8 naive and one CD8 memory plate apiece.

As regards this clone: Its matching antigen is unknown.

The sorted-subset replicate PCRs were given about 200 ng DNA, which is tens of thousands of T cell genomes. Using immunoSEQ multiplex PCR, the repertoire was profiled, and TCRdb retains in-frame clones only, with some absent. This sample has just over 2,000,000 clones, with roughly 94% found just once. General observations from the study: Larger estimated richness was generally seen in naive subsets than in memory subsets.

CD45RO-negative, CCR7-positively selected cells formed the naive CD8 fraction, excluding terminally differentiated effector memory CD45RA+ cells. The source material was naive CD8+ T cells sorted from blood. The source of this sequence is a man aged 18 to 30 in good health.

CDR3 residues: CASSYAWDNAYEQYF. As DNA, the CDR3 is TGTGCCAGCAGTTACGCCTGGGACAACGCCTACGAGCAGTACTTC. This chain uses TRBV6-5 with TRBJ2-7, with a possible D match to TRBD1 (6 bases). Germline V gives CDR1 MNHEY, CDR2 SVGAGI. The CDR3 sequence is 15 residues long. The V and J ends lost 2 bases and 2 bases respectively, with 13 bases between them.